The 9 T cell receptor beta chains below all came from one sample that was sequenced in a study of identifying expanded T cells in peripheral blood. Produced via immunoSEQ multiplex PCR; TCRdb's table is partial and in-frame only. This sample yields about 120,000 clones, of which more than 80% are seen a single time; 2.5% to 3.5% belongs to the top ten. The sequencing input was blood. These TCRs come from a person aged 18 to 75 in good health.

This sequence joins TRBV18 and TRBJ2-1; D gene unclear. The CDR3 has 13 residues. CDR1 is KGHSH, CDR2 LQKENI, per germline. V gave up 2 bases and J gave up 6 bases, with 8 bases separating them. The CDR3: CASSPSQLNEQFF. The DNA for the CDR3 is TGTGCCAGCTCACCATCACAACTCAATGAGCAGTTCTTC.

The CDR3 sequence: CASSLVGTSGGRDTQYF. The CDR3 bases are TGTGCCAGCAGCTTAGTCGGGACTAGCGGGGGCCGGGATACGCAGTATTTT. The rearrangement links TRBV7-2 to TRBJ2-3, with 14 bases lining up with TRBD2. This CDR3 is 17 amino acids long. With V trimmed by 1 base and J by 6 bases, 6 bases remained unmatched. Germline lookup yields CDR1 SGHTA and CDR2 FQGNSA.

The rearrangement uses TRBV2 and TRBJ2-3; 10 bases align to TRBD2. Losses at the gene ends were 7 bases for V and 0 bases for J; bases not matched to a gene: 1. The length of the CDR3 is 14 residues. Germline V lookup: CDR1 SNHLY, CDR2 FYNNEI. The DNA for the CDR3 is TGTGCCAGCATAGCGGGGGGAAGCACAGATACGCAGTATTTT. Its protein product is CASIAGGSTDTQYF.

As to this clone: The junction shows a germline mismatch at one end, possibly a read error. The chain uses TRBV13 and TRBJ1-2; TRBD1 might be the D (6 bases). This CDR3 is built from 13 residues. Germline lookup yields CDR1 PRHDT and CDR2 FYEKMQ (reference sequence). CDR3 loop: CASSLVRTDPYSF. CDR3 coding DNA: TGTGCCAGCAGCTTAGTAAGGACAGACCCATATAGCTTC.

The chain is built from TRBV27 and TRBJ1-5; D gene ambiguous. Deletions cut 4 bases from V and 4 bases from J, with 14 bases between. This CDR3 comprises 15 residues. Germline CDR1 reads MNHEY; CDR2 reads SMNVEV (reference sequence). The DNA of the CDR3 is TGTGCCAGCAGTTCATTATCTGGCCCTAATCAGCCCCAGCATTTT. Its protein product is CASSSLSGPNQPQHF.

The chain combines TRBV5-1 with TRBJ1-2, with 8 nucleotides matching TRBD1. CDR1 is SGHRS, CDR2 YFSETQ, per germline. V was pared by 2 bases and J by 8 bases, with 5 bases of the junction left unmatched. This CDR3 has 13 residues. The CDR3 DNA reads TGCGCCAGCAGCTTAGGGACAGGCGGCGGCTACACCTTC. Encoded protein: CASSLGTGGGYTF.

This clone was picked up a small number of times. The chain couples TRBV18 to TRBJ1-1; a possible D gene is TRBD1 (6 bases). The length of the CDR3 is 14 residues. Germline V gene lookup returns CDR1 KGHSH and CDR2 LQKENI. V was trimmed by 1 base and J by 4 bases, leaving 10 bases between them. The CDR3 here is CASSPRQERTEAFF. The CDR3, as DNA: TGTGCCAGCTCACCACGACAGGAGCGCACTGAAGCTTTCTTT.

This chain joins TRBV6-5 and TRBJ1-1, with a tentative D call TRBD1 (5 bases). Looked up from germline, CDR1 is MNHEY and CDR2 is SVGAGI. The CDR3 covers 15 residues. Trimming took off 3 bases at V and 2 bases at J, with 13 bases between the two ends. CDR3 protein: CASSYGPGANTEAFF. The CDR3 bases are TGTGCCAGCAGTTATGGCCCCGGGGCCAACACTGAAGCTTTCTTT.

The chain is built from TRBV2 and TRBJ1-5; no reliable D call. CDR3 size: 12 residues. V shed 3 bases and J shed 11 bases, with 11 bases lying between them. The germline V gene has CDR1 SNHLY and CDR2 FYNNEI. CDR3 protein: CASSDNGATQHF. The CDR3 DNA is TGTGCCAGCAGTGATAACGGCGCGACCCAGCATTTT.